This record looks at one TCR beta chain sequence and its context. Its antigen is undetermined. MiXCR, run by TCRdb on the reads, gives a single entry per CDR3 protein. The sample has hundreds of thousands of distinct CDR3 sequences, under 55% seen once; the top ten hold around 45%. These data are taken from a study of T cell repertoires in cytomegalovirus infection. Study-level background: A matching HLA type, together with CMV infection, was signaled by public TCR beta signatures.

The ends were cut back, 7 bases at V and 2 bases at J, with 15 bases in the middle. There are 14 residues in the CDR3. Germline CDR1 reads SEHNR; CDR2 reads FQNEAQ (reference sequence). Study outcomes and limitations: In two of eight donors, the top clonotype was HLA-C-restricted CMV-specific.

The V call is TRBV7-9, the J call TRBJ2-7; either TRBD1 or TRBD2 may fit D (5 bases each). Here the sequenced sample was cultured PBMCs, taken from culture after CMV antigen stimulation. This clonotype was obtained from a human donor in good health (CMV status not recorded). Some clones in this sample may be carry-over from other donors' samples. CDR3 sequence: CASTKGRGPYEQYF. CDR3 nucleotide sequence: TGTGCCAGCACCAAGGGACGCGGCCCCTACGAGCAGTACTTC.